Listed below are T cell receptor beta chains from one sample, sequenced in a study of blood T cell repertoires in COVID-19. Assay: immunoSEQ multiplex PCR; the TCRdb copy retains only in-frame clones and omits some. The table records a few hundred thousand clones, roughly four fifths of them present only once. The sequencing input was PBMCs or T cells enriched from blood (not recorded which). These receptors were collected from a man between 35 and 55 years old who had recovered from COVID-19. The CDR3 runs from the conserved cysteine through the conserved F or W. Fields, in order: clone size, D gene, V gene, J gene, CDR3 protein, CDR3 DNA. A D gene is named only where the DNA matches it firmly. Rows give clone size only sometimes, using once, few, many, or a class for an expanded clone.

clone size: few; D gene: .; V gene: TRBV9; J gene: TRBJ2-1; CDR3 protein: CASSVSPSNEQFF; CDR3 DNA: TGTGCCAGCAGCGTGAGTCCCTCCAATGAGCAGTTCTTC
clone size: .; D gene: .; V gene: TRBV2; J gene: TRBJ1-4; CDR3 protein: CASRTQHGGTNEKLFF; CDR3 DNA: TGTGCCAGCAGAACTCAACACGGGGGTACTAATGAAAAACTGTTTTTT
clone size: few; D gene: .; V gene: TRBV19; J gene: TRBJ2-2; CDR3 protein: CASSITLNTGELFF; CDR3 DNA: TGTGCCAGTAGTATCACTCTGAACACCGGGGAGCTGTTTTTT
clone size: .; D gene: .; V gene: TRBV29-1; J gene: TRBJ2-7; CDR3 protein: CSVGEAEQYF; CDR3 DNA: TGCAGCGTTGGAGAAGCAGAGCAGTACTTC
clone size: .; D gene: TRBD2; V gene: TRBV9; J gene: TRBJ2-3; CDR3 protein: CASSVEASGGVFTDTQYF; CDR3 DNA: TGTGCCAGCAGCGTAGAGGCTAGCGGGGGGGTTTTCACAGATACGCAGTATTTT
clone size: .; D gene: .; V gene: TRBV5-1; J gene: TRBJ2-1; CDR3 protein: CASSRLLDRTSDNEQFF; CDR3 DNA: TGCGCCAGCAGCCGCCTACTCGACAGGACCTCCGACAATGAGCAGTTCTTC
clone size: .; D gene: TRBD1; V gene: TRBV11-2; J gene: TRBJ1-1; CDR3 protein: CASSSLTGGEAEAFF; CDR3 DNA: TGTGCCAGCAGCTCGCTTACAGGGGGGGAGGCTGAAGCTTTCTTT
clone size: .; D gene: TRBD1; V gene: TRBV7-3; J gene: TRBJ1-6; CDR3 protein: CASSLSGGNSPLHF; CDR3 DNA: TGTGCCAGCAGCTTATCAGGGGGCAATTCACCCCTCCACTTT
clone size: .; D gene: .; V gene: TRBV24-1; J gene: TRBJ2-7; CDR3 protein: CATSEDGSGPLYEQYF; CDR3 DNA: TGTGCCACCAGTGAGGATGGGAGCGGACCCCTCTACGAGCAGTACTTC
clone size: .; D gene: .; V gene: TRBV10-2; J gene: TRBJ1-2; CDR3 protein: CASSESLGSGSYGYTF; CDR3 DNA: TGCGCCAGCAGTGAGTCTTTGGGTAGCGGATCCTATGGCTACACCTTC
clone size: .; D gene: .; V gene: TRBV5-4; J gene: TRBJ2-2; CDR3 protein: CASSRNRDTGELFF; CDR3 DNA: TGTGCCAGCAGCAGGAACAGGGACACCGGGGAGCTGTTTTTT
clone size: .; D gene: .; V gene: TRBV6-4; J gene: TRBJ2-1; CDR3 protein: CASSRTLNNEQFF; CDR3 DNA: TGTGCCAGCAGTCGTACACTAAACAATGAGCAGTTCTTC
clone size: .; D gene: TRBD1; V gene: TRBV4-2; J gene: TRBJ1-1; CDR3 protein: CASSQVTRQGGADTEAFF; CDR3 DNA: TGTGCCAGCAGCCAAGTCACCCGACAGGGGGGCGCGGACACTGAAGCTTTCTTT
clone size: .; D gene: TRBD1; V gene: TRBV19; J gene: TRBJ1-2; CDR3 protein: CASRPPGQPTGGYTF; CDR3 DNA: TGTGCCAGTAGACCCCCGGGACAGCCAACCGGTGGCTACACCTTC
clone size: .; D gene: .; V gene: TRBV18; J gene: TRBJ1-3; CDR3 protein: CASSLSDSSGNTIYF; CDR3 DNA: TGTGCCAGCTCACTCTCGGACAGCTCTGGAAACACCATATATTTT
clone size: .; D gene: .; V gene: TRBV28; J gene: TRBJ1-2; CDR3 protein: CASSLSGLVLGYGYTF; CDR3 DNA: TGTGCCAGCAGTTTATCAGGGTTGGTTCTGGGGTATGGCTACACCTTC
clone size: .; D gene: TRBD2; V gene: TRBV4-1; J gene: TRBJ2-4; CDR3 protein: CASSFAGGGAGNIQYF; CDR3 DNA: TGCGCCAGCAGCTTTGCGGGGGGGGGCGCCGGAAACATTCAGTACTTC